These T cell receptor beta chains were read from a single sample in a study of blood T cell repertoires in COVID-19. Sequencing used immunoSEQ multiplex PCR; TCRdb keeps in-frame clones, though not all of them. Of some 250,000 clones in the sample, just under 90% were seen once. Sequencing was performed on PBMCs or T cells enriched from blood (not recorded which). These receptors were collected from a woman younger than 45 with acute COVID-19. Each CDR3 is given with its conserved first and last residue. A D gene is named only where the DNA matches it firmly. The listing skips clone size in some rows; elsewhere it reads once, few, many or a size class.

size	V	D	J	CDR3	DNA
.	TRBV9	.	TRBJ2-6	CASSARQDPETF	TGTGCCAGCAGCGCTAGACAGGACCCTGAAACTTTC
.	TRBV2	TRBD2	TRBJ2-7	CASSEGLAGSYEQYF	TGTGCCAGCAGTGAGGGACTAGCGGGCTCCTACGAGCAGTACTTC
.	TRBV3-1/TRBV3-2	TRBD1	TRBJ1-4	CASSQGQLNEKLFF	TGTGCCAGCAGCCAGGGACAGCTTAATGAAAAACTGTTTTTT
.	TRBV5-8	.	TRBJ2-3	CASSLSGRSSTDTQYF	TGTGCCAGCAGCTTGTCAGGGCGCTCTAGCACAGATACGCAGTATTTT
.	TRBV29-1	TRBD1	TRBJ1-2	CSVEELDRGNGYTF	TGCAGCGTTGAAGAGTTAGACAGGGGAAACGGCTACACCTTC
.	TRBV27	.	TRBJ1-5	CASSFGGVNQPQHF	TGTGCCAGCAGTTTCGGAGGGGTCAATCAGCCCCAGCATTTT
.	TRBV5-6	.	TRBJ2-3	CASSRVGGWPNPTDTQYF	TGTGCCAGCAGCCGCGTAGGAGGATGGCCTAACCCCACAGATACGCAGTATTTT
.	TRBV27	TRBD1	TRBJ1-1	CASSLSGTGGTEAFF	TGTGCCAGCAGTTTATCCGGGACAGGGGGTACTGAAGCTTTCTTT
.	TRBV11-1	.	TRBJ2-1	CASSPVRGYNEQFF	TGTGCCAGCAGCCCAGTCCGGGGATACAATGAGCAGTTCTTC
.	TRBV12-3/TRBV12-4	.	TRBJ1-1	CASSLLPQDGFF	TGTGCCAGCAGTTTACTACCACAGGACGGTTTCTTT
once	TRBV27	TRBD2	TRBJ2-1	CASSPTSGGFFPSSYNEQFF	TGTGCCAGCAGTCCCACTAGCGGGGGCTTTTTTCCGAGCTCCTACAATGAGCAGTTCTTC
.	TRBV5-6	.	TRBJ1-6	CASSLGQGAPLHF	TGTGCCAGCAGCTTGGGGCAGGGTGCACCCCTCCACTTT
few	TRBV28	TRBD1	TRBJ1-1	CASSPGTGPMNTEAFF	TGTGCCAGCAGCCCCGGGACAGGGCCTATGAACACTGAAGCTTTCTTT
.	TRBV5-4	TRBD1	TRBJ1-1	CASRRTGAGEAFF	TGTGCCAGCAGACGGACAGGGGCAGGTGAAGCTTTCTTT
.	TRBV5-1	.	TRBJ2-2	CASSLSLAGELFF	TGCGCCAGCAGCTTGTCCCTAGCCGGGGAGCTGTTTTTT
.	TRBV16	TRBD1	TRBJ1-5	CASSQLKTSGTGSNQPQHF	TGTGCCAGCAGCCAACTTAAAACCAGTGGGACAGGGAGCAATCAGCCCCAGCATTTT
once	TRBV2	.	TRBJ1-5	CASSVEYSNQPQHF	TGTGCCAGCAGTGTAGAGTATAGCAATCAGCCCCAGCATTTT
.	TRBV13	.	TRBJ2-1	CASKLPRGAGYNEQFF	TGTGCCAGCAAGCTTCCTCGGGGGGCGGGCTACAATGAGCAGTTCTTC
.	TRBV9	TRBD2	TRBJ2-5	CASSVPASGGGETQYF	TGTGCCAGCAGCGTACCGGCTAGCGGGGGGGGAGAGACCCAGTACTTC
.	TRBV5-1	.	TRBJ1-3	CASSLALTASGNTIYF	TGCGCCAGCAGCTTGGCCCTGACAGCCTCTGGAAACACCATATATTTT
.	TRBV6-5	TRBD1	TRBJ1-4	CASSIIRDRGEKLFF	TGTGCCAGCAGCATTATCCGGGACAGGGGTGAAAAACTGTTTTTT
.	TRBV19	.	TRBJ2-4	CASSIPTGNIQYF	TGTGCCAGTAGTATCCCCACGGGAAACATTCAGTACTTC
.	TRBV3-1/TRBV3-2	.	TRBJ1-2	CASSQGSMNGYTF	TGTGCCAGCAGCCAGGGTAGCATGAATGGCTACACCTTC
.	TRBV2	.	TRBJ1-1	CASIVHMNTEAFF	TGTGCCAGCATTGTACACATGAACACTGAAGCTTTCTTT
once	TRBV2	TRBD1	TRBJ1-5	CASSVSRDRSSNQPQHF	TGTGCCAGCAGTGTGTCCCGGGACAGGAGTAGCAATCAGCCCCAGCATTTT
.	TRBV25-1	.	TRBJ2-3	CASSERTESTDTQYF	TGTGCCAGCAGTGAACGGACAGAGAGCACAGATACGCAGTATTTT
few	TRBV6-5	.	TRBJ2-1	CASSYAAGRHNEQFF	TGTGCCAGCAGTTATGCGGCGGGACGACACAATGAGCAGTTCTTC
.	TRBV7-2	TRBD2	TRBJ2-3	CASSIPLTTSGGTDTQYF	TGTGCCAGCAGCATCCCACTCACGACTAGCGGGGGCACAGATACGCAGTATTTT
once	TRBV5-1	.	TRBJ1-2	CASGGGYGYTF	TGCGCCAGCGGGGGAGGCTATGGCTACACCTTC
few	TRBV2	.	TRBJ2-1	CASVQGIGYEQFF	TGTGCCAGCGTACAGGGAATTGGTTATGAGCAGTTCTTC
.	TRBV3-1/TRBV3-2	.	TRBJ1-2	CASSLSREGYTF	TGTGCCAGCAGCCTGTCCCGGGAAGGCTACACCTTC
.	TRBV5-5	.	TRBJ2-3	CASSFGQYLTDTQYF	TGTGCCAGCAGCTTCGGACAGTACCTCACAGATACGCAGTATTTT
.	TRBV28	TRBD1	TRBJ2-7	CASTGTGGREQYF	TGTGCCAGCACCGGGACAGGGGGCAGGGAGCAGTACTTC
.	TRBV2	.	TRBJ1-5	CASTRANRPQHF	TGTGCCAGCACCAGGGCTAACAGGCCCCAGCATTTT
.	TRBV5-1	TRBD1	TRBJ2-7	CASSTPGQGFEQYF	TGCGCCAGCAGCACCCCGGGACAGGGATTCGAGCAGTACTTC
.	TRBV19	.	TRBJ1-1	CASSMSPVDTEAFF	TGTGCCAGTAGTATGAGTCCTGTAGACACTGAAGCTTTCTTT
.	TRBV5-1	.	TRBJ2-5	CASTLGKGFDQETQYF	TGCGCCAGCACCCTCGGGAAAGGGTTCGACCAAGAGACCCAGTACTTC
.	TRBV19	.	TRBJ2-5	CASSSQGSMGTQYF	TGTGCCAGTAGTAGCCAGGGTTCTATGGGGACCCAGTACTTC
.	TRBV30	.	TRBJ1-1	CAWSPTGGYGTEAFF	TGTGCCTGGAGTCCAACGGGGGGGTACGGCACTGAAGCTTTCTTT
.	TRBV24-1	.	TRBJ1-5	CATRSGDNQPQHF	TGTGCCACCCGCTCAGGGGACAATCAGCCCCAGCATTTT
.	TRBV11-2	TRBD2	TRBJ2-5	CASSISGGAGETQYF	TGTGCCAGCAGCATCAGCGGGGGGGCCGGAGAGACCCAGTACTTC